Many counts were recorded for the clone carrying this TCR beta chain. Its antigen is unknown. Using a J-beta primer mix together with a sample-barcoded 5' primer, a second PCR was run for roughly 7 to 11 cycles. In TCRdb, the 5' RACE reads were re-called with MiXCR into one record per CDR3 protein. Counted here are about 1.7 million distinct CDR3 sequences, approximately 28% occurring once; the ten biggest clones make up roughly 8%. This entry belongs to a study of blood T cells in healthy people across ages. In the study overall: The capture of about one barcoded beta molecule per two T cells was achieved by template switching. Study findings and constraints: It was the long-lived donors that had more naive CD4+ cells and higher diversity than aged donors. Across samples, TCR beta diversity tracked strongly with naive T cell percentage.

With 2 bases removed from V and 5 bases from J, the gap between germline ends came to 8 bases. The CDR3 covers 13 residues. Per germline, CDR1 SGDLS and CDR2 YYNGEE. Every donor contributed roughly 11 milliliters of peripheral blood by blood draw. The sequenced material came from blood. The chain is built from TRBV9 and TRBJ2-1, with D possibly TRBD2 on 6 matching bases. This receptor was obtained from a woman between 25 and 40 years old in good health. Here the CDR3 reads CASSVSGDNEQFF. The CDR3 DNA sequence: TGTGCCAGCAGCGTTAGCGGCGACAATGAGCAGTTCTTC.